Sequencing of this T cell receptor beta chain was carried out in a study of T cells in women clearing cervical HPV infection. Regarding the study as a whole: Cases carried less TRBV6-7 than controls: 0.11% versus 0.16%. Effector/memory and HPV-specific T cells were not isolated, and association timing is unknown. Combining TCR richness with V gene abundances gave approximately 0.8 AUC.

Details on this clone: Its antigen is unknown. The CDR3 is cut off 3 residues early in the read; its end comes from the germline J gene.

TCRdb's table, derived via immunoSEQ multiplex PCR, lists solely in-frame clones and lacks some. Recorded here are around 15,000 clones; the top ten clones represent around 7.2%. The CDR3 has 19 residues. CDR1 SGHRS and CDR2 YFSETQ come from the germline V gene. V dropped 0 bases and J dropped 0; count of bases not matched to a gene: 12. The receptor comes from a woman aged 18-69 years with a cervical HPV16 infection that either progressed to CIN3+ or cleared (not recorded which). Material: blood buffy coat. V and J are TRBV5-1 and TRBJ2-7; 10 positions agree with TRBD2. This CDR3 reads CASSLEASGGAALSYEQYF. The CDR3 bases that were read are TGCGCCAGCAGCTTGGAGGCTAGCGGGGGAGCCGCCCTCTCCTACGAG.